In its sample, the clone carrying this T cell receptor beta chain was seen many times. The antigen remains undetermined. V shed 2 bases and J 3 bases; nucleotides not matched to a gene: 3. CDR3 length: 14 residues. Germline V gene data show CDR1 as SGHRS and CDR2 as YFSETQ. This entry belongs to a study of T-cell reconstitution after alpha-beta-depleted transplantation in children. Study-wide points: Approximately two months post-transplant, alpha-beta T cells reportedly originated from several hundred expanded graft clones. Counts and diversity of T cells one year after transplant came mostly from newly produced T cells. Recipient T cells and thymic progenitors that survived gave rise to the high TCRbeta diversity observed at day 60 in some patients.

This sample's TCRbeta library carried unique molecular identifier barcodes. From the PCR reads, TCRdb called clonotypes with MiXCR, one entry per CDR3 protein. Of 700,000 to 950,000 distinct CDR3 sequences in the sample, approximately 15% were seen once. Sequences were derived from PBMCs, mostly from graft donor cells, sampled 360 days after TCRalphabeta/CD19-depleted stem cell transplant. The chain has TRBV5-1 and TRBJ2-7, with 9 nucleotides matching TRBD2. This TCR came from a male patient aged 10-17 years who had a stem cell transplant for acute lymphoblastic leukemia, so the T cells may come from the graft donor. CDR3 DNA sequence: TGCGCCAGCAGCTTTGGTAGCGGGGGCTACGAGCAGTACTTC. Translated: CASSFGSGGYEQYF. The whole variable domain, remainder taken from reference TRBV5-1 and TRBJ2-7, is KAGVTQTPRYLIKTRGQQVTLSCSPISGHRSVSWYQQTPGQGLQFLFEYFSETQRNKGNFPGRFSGRQFSNSRSEMNVSTLELGDSALYLCASSFGSGGYEQYFGPGTRLTVT.